What follows describes a single T cell receptor beta chain. These data belong to a study of blood T cell repertoires in COVID-19. Study at large: From T cells, B-cell-depleted T cells, or PBMCs came the material, which was cDNA or gDNA.

Source study methods: Amplified reference gene primers provided the basis for estimating nucleated cell counts. Profiling relied on immunoSEQ multiplex PCR, and the TCRdb table lists in-frame clones only, not all of them. V and J calls and clone size are those listed in that table; D and trimming were worked out from the DNA. Found here are 310,000 or so clones, around 90% of them singletons; the top ten hold around 1.7%. Participants, roughly 18 to 89 years old, spanned fewer than 25 US areas. Which cohort a participant joined came from the clinical history participants gave. The V and J ends lost 0 bases and 3 bases respectively, with 17 bases between them. Germline-derived CDR1 and CDR2 are LNHDA and SQIVND (reference sequence). This CDR3 has 17 residues.

Sequencing was performed on PBMCs or T cells enriched from blood (not recorded which). This rearrangement joins TRBV19 to TRBJ2-5, with a possible D match to TRBD1 (7 bases). This clonotype was sampled from a woman under 30 with acute COVID-19. This CDR3 reads CASSIDLAGGRKETQYF. CDR3 nucleotides: TGTGCCAGTAGTATAGATCTGGCAGGGGGGCGAAAAGAGACCCAGTACTTC.